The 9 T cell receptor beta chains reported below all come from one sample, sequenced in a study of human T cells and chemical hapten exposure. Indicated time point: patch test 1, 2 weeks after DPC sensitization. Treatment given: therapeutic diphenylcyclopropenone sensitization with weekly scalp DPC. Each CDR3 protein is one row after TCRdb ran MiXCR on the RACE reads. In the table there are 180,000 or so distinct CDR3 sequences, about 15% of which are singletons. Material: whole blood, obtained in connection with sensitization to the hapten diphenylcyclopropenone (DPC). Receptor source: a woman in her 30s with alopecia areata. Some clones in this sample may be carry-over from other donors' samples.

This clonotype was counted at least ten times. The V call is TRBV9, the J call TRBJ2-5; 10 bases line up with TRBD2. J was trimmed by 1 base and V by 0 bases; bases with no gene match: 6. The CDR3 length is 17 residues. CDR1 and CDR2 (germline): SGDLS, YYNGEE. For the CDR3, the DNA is TGTGCCAGCAGCGTAGGTTTACCTAGCGGGGGCCAAGAGACCCAGTACTTC. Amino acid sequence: CASSVGLPSGGQETQYF.

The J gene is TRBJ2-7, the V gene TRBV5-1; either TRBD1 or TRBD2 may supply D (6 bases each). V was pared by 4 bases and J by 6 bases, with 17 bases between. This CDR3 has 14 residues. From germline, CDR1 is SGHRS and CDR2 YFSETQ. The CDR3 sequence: CASSPGTSGVEQYF. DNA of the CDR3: TGCGCCAGCAGCCCCGGGACTTCAGGGGTCGAGCAGTACTTC. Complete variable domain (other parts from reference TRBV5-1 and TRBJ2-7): KAGVTQTPRYLIKTRGQQVTLSCSPISGHRSVSWYQQTPGQGLQFLFEYFSETQRNKGNFPGRFSGRQFSNSRSEMNVSTLELGDSALYLCASSPGTSGVEQYFGPGTRLTVT.

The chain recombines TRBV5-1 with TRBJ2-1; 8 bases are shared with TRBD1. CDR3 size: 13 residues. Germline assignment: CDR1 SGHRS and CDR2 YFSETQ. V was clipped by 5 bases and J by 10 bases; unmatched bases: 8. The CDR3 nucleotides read TGCGCCAGCAGTAGACAGGGGTTTAACGAGCAGTTCTTC. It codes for CASSRQGFNEQFF. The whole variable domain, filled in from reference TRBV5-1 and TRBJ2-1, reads KAGVTQTPRYLIKTRGQQVTLSCSPISGHRSVSWYQQTPGQGLQFLFEYFSETQRNKGNFPGRFSGRQFSNSRSEMNVSTLELGDSALYLCASSRQGFNEQFFGPGTRLTVL.

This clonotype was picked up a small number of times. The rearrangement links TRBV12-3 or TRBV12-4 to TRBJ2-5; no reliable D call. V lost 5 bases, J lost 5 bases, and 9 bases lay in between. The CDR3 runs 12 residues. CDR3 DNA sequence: TGTGCCAGCAGTATACTGAGGGAGACCCAGTACTTC. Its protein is CASSILRETQYF.

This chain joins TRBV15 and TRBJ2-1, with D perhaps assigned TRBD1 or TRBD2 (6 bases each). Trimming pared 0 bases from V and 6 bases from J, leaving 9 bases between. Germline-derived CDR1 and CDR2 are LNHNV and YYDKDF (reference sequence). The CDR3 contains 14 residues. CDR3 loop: CATSRDEGGNEQFF. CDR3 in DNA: TGTGCCACCAGCAGAGATGAGGGGGGCAATGAGCAGTTCTTC.

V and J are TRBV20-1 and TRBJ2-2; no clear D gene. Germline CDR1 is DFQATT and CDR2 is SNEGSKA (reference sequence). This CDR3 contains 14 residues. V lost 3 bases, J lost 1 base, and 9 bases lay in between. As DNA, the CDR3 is TGCAGTGCTAGCGTTGCAGGGAACACCGGGGAGCTGTTTTTT. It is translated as CSASVAGNTGELFF.

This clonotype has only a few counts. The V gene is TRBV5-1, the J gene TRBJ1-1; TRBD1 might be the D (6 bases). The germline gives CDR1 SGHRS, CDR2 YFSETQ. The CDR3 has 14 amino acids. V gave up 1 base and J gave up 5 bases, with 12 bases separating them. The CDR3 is CASSLSNQGTEAFF. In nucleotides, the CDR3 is TGCGCCAGCAGCTTGTCTAACCAGGGGACTGAAGCTTTCTTT.

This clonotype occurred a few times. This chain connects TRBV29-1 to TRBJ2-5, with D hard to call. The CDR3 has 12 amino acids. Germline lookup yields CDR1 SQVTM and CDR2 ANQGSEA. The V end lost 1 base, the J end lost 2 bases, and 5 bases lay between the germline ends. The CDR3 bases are TGCAGCGTTGAAGTGGCTCAAGAGACCCAGTACTTC. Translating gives CSVEVAQETQYF.

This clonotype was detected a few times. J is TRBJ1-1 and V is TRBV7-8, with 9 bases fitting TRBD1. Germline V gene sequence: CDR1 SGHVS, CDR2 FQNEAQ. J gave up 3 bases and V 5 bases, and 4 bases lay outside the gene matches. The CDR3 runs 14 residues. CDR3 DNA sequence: TGTGCCAGCAGCCGGGACAGGGTGGACACTGAAGCTTTCTTT. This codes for CASSRDRVDTEAFF.